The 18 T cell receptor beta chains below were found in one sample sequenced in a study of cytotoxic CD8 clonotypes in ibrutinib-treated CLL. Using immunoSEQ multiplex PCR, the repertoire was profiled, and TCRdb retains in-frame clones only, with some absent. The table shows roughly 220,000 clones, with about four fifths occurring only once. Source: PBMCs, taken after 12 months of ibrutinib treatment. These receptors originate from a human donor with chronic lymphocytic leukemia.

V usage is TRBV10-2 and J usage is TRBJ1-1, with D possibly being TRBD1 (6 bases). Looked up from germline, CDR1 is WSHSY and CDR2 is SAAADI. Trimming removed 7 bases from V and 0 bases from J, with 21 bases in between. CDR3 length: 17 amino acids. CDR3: CASMGGRGGSMNTEAFF. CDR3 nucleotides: TGCGCCAGCATGGGTGGCAGGGGCGGATCTATGAACACTGAAGCTTTCTTT.

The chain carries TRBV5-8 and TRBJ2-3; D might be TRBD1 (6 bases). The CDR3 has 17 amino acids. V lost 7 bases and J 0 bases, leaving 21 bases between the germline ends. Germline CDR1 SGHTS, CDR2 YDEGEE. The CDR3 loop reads CASPVGMGHTSTDTQYF. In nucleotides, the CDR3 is TGTGCCAGCCCTGTCGGCATGGGACATACTAGCACAGATACGCAGTATTTT.

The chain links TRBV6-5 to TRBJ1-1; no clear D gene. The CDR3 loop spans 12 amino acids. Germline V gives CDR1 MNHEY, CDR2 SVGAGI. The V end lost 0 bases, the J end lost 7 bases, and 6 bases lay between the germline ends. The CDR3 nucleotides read TGTGCCAGCAGTTACTCGGAGAATGAAGCTTTCTTT. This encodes CASSYSENEAFF.

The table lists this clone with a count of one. The CDR3, as DNA: TGTGCCAGCAGTTACAAGGGGGAGGCCTCCTACGAGCAGTACTTC. It translates to CASSYKGEASYEQYF. The genes are TRBV6-5 and TRBJ2-7; D possibly uses TRBD1 or TRBD2 (6 bases each). The CDR3 loop spans 15 amino acids. In germline, CDR1 is MNHEY, CDR2 SVGAGI. The V gene lost 2 bases and the J gene lost 0 bases, with 11 bases spanning the gap.

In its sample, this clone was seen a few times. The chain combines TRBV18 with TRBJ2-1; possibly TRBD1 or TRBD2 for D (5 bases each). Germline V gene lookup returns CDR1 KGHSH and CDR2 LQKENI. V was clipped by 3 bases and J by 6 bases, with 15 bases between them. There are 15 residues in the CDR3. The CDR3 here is CASSPLEGIGNEQFF. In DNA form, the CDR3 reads TGTGCCAGCTCACCTTTAGAGGGGATAGGCAATGAGCAGTTCTTC.

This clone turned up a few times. The CDR3 sequence is CASSQVGNRRRPQHF. The CDR3 DNA is TGCGCCAGCAGCCAAGTTGGCAACAGGCGGCGGCCCCAGCATTTT. V usage is TRBV4-1 and J usage is TRBJ1-5; D is perhaps TRBD1 (5 bases). Germline V gene data show CDR1 as MGHRA and CDR2 as YSYEKL. V was trimmed by 1 base and J by 9 bases, leaving 16 bases between them. The CDR3 is made up of 15 amino acids.

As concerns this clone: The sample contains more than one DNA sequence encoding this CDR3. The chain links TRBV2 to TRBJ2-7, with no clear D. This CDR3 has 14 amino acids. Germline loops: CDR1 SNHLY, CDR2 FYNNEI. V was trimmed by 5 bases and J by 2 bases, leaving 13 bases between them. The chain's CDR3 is CASSPSGGAYEQYF. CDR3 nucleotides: TGTGCCAGCAGTCCCTCTGGTGGGGCCTACGAGCAGTACTTC.

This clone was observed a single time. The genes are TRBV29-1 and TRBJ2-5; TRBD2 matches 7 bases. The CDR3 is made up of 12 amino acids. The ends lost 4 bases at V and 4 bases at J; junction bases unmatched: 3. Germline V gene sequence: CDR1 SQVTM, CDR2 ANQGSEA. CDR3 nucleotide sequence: TGCAGCGTTGTGTGGGGGGGAGAGACCCAGTACTTC. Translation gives CSVVWGGETQYF.

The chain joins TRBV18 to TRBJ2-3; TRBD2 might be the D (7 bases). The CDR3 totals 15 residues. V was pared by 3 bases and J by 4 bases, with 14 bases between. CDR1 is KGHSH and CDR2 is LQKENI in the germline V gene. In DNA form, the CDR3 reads TGTGCCAGCTCACCTTCGGCGGGGGCACCAGATACGCAGTATTTT. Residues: CASSPSAGAPDTQYF.

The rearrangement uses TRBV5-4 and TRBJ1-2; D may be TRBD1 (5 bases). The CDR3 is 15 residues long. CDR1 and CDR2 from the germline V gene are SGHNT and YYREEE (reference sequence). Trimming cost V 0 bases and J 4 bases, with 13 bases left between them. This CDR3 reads CASSLGAGIAYGYTF. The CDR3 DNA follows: TGTGCCAGCAGCTTGGGGGCAGGGATAGCCTATGGCTACACCTTC.

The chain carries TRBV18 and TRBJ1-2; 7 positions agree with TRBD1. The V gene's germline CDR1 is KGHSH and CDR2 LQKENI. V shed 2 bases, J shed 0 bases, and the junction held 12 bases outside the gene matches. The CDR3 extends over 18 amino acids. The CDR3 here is CASSPRAPGTATNYGYTF. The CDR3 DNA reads TGTGCCAGCTCACCAAGGGCCCCGGGGACAGCTACTAACTATGGCTACACCTTC.

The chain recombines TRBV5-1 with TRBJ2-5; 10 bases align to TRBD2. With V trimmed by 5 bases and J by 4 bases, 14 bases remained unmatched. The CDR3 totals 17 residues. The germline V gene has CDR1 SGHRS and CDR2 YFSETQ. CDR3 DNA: TGCGCCAGCAGAAGATCTAGCGGGGGCCGGGGAGGAGAGACCCAGTACTTC. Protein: CASRRSSGGRGGETQYF.

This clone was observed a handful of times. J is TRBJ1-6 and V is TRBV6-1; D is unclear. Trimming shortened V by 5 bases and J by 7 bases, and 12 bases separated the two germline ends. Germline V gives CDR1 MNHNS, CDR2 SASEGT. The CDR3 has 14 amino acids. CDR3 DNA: TGTGCCAGCAGTCCCGACGGTGAAAATTCACCCCTCCACTTT. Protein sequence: CASSPDGENSPLHF.

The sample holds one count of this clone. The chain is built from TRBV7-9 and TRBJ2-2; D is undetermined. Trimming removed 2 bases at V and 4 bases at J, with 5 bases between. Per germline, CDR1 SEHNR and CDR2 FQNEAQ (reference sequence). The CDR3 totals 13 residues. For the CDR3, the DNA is TGTGCCAGCAGCTTACTAACCACCGGGGAGCTGTTTTTT. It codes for CASSLLTTGELFF.

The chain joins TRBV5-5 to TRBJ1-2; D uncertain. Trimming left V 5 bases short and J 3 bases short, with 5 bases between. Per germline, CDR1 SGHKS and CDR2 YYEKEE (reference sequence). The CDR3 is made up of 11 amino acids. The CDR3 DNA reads TGTGCCAGCAGACTCTACTATGGCTACACCTTC. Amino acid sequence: CASRLYYGYTF.

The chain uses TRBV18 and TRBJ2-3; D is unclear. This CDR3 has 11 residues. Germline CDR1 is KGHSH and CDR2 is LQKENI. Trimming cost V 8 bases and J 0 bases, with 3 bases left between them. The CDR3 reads CASASTDTQYF. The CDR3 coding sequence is TGTGCCAGCGCAAGCACAGATACGCAGTATTTT.

CDR3 protein: CASSHSGSSYEQYF. CDR3 nucleotides: TGTGCCAGCAGCCATAGCGGGAGCTCCTACGAGCAGTACTTC. The gene calls are TRBV7-8 and TRBJ2-7, with 9 bases identical to TRBD2. V gave up 5 bases and J gave up 0 bases; unmatched junction bases: 2. Germline V gene lookup returns CDR1 SGHVS and CDR2 FQNEAQ. The CDR3 has 14 amino acids.

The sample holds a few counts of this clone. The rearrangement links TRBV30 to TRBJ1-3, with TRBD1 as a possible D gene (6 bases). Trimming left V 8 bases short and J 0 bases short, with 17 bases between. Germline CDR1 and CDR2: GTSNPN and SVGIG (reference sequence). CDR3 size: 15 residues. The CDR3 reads CATLRGGSSGNTIYF. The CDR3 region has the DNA TGTGCCACGCTGAGGGGGGGAAGCTCTGGAAACACCATATATTTT.